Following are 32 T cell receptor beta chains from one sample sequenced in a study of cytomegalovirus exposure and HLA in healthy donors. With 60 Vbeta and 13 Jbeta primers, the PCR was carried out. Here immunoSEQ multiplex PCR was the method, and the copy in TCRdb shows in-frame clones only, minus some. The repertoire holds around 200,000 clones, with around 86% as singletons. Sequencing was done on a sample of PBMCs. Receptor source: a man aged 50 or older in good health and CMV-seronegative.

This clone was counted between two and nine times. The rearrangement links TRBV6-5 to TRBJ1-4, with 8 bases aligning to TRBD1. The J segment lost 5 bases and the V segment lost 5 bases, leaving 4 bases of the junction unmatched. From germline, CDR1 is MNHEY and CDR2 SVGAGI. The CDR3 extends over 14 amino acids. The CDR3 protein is CASSKTGVNEKLFF. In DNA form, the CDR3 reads TGTGCCAGCAGTAAGACAGGGGTCAATGAAAAACTGTTTTTT.

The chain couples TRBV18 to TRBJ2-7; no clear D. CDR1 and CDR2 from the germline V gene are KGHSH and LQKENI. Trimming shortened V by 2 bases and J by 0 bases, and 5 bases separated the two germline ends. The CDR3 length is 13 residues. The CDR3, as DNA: TGTGCCAGCTCACCAATCTCCTCCTACGAGCAGTACTTC. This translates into CASSPISSYEQYF.

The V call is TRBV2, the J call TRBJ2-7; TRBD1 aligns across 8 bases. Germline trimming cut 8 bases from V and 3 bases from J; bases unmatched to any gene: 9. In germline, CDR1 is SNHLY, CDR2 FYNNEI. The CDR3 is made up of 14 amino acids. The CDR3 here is CASLSGQANYEQYF. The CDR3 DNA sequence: TGTGCCAGCCTCTCGGGACAGGCGAACTACGAGCAGTACTTC.

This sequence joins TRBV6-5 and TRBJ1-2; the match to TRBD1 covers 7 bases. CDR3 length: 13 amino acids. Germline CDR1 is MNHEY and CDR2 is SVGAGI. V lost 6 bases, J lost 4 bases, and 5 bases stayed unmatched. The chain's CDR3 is CASSPDRIYGYTF. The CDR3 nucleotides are TGTGCCAGCAGCCCGGACAGGATCTATGGCTACACCTTC.

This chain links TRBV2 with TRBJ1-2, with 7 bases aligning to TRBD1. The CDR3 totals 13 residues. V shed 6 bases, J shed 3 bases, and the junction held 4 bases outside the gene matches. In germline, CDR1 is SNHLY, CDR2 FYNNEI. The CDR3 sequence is CASRGGGDYGYTF. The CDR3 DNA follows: TGTGCCAGCAGAGGAGGGGGCGACTATGGCTACACCTTC.

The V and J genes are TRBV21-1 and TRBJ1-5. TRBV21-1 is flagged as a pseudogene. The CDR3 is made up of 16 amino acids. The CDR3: CASSKVAGVSNQPQHF. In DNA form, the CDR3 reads TGTGCCAGCAGCAAAGTGGCGGGCGTAAGCAATCAGCCCCAGCATTTT.

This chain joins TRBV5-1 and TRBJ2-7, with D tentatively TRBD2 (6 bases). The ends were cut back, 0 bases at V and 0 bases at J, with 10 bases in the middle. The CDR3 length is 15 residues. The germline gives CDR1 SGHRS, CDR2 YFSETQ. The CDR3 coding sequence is TGCGCCAGCAGCTTGGCCTTCGGGAGCTCCTACGAGCAGTACTTC. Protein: CASSLAFGSSYEQYF.

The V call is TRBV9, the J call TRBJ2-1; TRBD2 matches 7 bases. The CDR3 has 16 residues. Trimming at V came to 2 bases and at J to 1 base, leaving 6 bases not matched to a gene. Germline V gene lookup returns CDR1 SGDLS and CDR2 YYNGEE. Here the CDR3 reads CASSVSGTTSYNEQFF. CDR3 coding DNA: TGTGCCAGCAGCGTTTCAGGGACTACTTCCTACAATGAGCAGTTCTTC.

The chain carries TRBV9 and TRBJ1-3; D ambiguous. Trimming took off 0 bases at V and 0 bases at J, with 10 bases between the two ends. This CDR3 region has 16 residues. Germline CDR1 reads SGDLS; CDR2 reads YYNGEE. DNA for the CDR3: TGTGCCAGCAGCGTAGGGTGGGCTGACTCTGGAAACACCATATATTTT. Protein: CASSVGWADSGNTIYF.

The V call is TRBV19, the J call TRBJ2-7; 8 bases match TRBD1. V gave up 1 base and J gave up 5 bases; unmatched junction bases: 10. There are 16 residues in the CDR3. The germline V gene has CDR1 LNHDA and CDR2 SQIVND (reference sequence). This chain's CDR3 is CASSIAGRTGNHEQYF. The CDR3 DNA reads TGTGCCAGTAGTATAGCGGGAAGGACAGGGAATCACGAGCAGTACTTC.

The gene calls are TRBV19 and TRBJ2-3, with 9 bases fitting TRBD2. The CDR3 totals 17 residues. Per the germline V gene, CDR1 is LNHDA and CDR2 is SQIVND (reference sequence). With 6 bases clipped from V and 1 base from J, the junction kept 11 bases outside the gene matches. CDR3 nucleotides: TGTGCCAGTAGCCCCTTAGGGCGGGGGGGTGGCACAGATACGCAGTATTTT. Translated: CASSPLGRGGGTDTQYF.

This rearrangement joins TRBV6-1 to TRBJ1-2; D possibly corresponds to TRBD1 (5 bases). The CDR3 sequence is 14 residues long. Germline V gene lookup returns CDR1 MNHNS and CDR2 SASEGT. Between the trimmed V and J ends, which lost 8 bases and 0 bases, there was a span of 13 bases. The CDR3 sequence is CASLDRTTNYGYTF. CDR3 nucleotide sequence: TGTGCCAGCTTAGACAGAACTACTAACTATGGCTACACCTTC.

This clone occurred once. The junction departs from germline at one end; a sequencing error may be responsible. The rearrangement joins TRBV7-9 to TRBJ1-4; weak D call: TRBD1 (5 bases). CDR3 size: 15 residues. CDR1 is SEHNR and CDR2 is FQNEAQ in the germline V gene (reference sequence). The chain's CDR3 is CSSSLPGRTNEKLFF. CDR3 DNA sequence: TGTTCCAGCAGCTTACCCGGACGGACAAATGAAAAACTGTTTTTT.

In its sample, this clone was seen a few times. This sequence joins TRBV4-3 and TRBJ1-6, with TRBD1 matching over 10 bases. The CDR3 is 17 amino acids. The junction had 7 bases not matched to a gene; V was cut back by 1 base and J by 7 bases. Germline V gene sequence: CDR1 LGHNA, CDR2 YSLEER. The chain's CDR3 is CASSQVGAGQGNSPLHF. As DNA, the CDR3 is TGCGCCAGCAGCCAAGTTGGGGCGGGACAGGGGAATTCACCCCTCCACTTT.

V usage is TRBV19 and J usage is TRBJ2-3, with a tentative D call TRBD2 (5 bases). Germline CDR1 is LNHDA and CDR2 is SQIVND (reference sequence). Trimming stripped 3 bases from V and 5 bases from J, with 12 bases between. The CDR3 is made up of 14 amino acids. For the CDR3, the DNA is TGTGCCAGTAGTATCGGGGTAGAGCTAGATACGCAGTATTTT. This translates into CASSIGVELDTQYF.

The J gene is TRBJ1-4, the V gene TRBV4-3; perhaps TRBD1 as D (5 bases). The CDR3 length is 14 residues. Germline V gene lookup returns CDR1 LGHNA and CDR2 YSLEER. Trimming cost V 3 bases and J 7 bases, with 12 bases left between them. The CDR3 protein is CASSQQGLSEKLFF. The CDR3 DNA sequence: TGCGCCAGCAGCCAGCAGGGTTTAAGTGAAAAACTGTTTTTT.

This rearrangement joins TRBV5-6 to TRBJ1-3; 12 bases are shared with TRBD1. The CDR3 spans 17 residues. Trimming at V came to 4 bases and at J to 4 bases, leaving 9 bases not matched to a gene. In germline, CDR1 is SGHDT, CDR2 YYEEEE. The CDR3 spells CASSPGTGGVLGNTIYF. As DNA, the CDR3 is TGTGCCAGCAGCCCCGGGACAGGGGGCGTTTTAGGAAACACCATATATTTT.

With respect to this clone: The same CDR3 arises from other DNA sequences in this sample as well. The CDR3 coding sequence is TGTGCCAGCAGTTACAAACTAGCGGGCCTAAATGAGCAGTTCTTC. This codes for CASSYKLAGLNEQFF. The chain is built from TRBV6-5 and TRBJ2-1, with 9 nucleotides matching TRBD2. Germline assignment: CDR1 MNHEY and CDR2 SVGAGI. The CDR3 extends over 15 amino acids. Unmatched junction bases numbered 6, after V lost 2 bases and J lost 7 bases.

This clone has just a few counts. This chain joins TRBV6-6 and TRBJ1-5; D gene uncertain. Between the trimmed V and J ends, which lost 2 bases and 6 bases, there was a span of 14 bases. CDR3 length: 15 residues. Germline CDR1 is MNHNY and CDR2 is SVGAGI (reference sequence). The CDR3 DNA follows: TGTGCCAGCAGTTACCCTATCGGAGGTACTCAGCCCCAGCATTTT. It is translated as CASSYPIGGTQPQHF.

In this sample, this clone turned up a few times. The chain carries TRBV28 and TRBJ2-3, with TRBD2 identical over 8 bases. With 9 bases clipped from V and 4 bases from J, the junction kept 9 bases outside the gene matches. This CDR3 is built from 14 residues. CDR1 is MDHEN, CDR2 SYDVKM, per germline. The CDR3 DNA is TGTGCCAGTAAACGGGGCGGGAGGCCAGATACGCAGTATTTT. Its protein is CASKRGGRPDTQYF.

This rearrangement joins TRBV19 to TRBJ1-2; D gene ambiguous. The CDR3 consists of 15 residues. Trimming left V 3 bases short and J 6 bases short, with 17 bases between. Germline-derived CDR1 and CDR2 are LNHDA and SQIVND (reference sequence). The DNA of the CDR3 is TGTGCCAGTAGTATCGACCGGGTCCCGCGCAATGGCTACACCTTC. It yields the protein CASSIDRVPRNGYTF.

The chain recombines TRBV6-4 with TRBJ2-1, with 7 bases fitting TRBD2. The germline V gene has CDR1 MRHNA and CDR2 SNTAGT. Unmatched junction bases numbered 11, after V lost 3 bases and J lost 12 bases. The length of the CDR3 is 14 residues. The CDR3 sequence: CASSESGTFYGQFF. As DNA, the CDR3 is TGTGCCAGCAGTGAGAGCGGGACCTTCTACGGGCAGTTCTTC.

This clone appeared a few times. The CDR3 nucleotides read TGTGCCAGCAGTTACTCGAACCCGGGTCCGAACACTGAAGCTTTCTTT. Translation: CASSYSNPGPNTEAFF. V gene TRBV6-5 combines with J gene TRBJ1-1; D unresolved. CDR3 length equals 16 residues. The germline V gene encodes CDR1 MNHEY and CDR2 SVGAGI. Between the trimmed V and J ends, which lost 0 bases and 1 base, there was a span of 12 bases.

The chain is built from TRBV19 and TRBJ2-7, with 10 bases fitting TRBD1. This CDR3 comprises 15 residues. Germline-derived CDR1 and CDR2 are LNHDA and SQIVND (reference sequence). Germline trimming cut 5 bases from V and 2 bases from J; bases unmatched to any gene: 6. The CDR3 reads CASSSRTGGPYEQYF. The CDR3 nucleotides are TGTGCCAGTAGTTCCCGGACAGGGGGACCCTACGAGCAGTACTTC.

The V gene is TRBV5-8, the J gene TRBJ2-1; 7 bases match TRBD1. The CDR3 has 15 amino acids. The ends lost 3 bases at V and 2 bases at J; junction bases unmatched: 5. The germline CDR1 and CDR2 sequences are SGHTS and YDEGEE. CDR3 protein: CASSSGQVPYNEQFF. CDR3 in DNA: TGTGCCAGCAGCTCAGGACAGGTGCCCTACAATGAGCAGTTCTTC.

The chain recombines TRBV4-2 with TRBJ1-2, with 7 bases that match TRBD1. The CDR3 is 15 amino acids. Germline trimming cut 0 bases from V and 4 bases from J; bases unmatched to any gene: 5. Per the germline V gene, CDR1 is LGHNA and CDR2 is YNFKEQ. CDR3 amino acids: CASSQDGQALYGYTF. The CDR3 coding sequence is TGTGCCAGCAGCCAAGATGGACAGGCCCTCTATGGCTACACCTTC.

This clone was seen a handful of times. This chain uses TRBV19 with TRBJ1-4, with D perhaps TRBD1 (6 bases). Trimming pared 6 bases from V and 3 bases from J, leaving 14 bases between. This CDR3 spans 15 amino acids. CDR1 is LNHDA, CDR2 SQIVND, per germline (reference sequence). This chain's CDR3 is CASSRLTGPNEKLFF. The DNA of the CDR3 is TGTGCCAGTAGCCGATTGACAGGACCTAATGAAAAACTGTTTTTT. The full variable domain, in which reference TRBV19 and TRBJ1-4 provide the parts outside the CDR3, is DGGITQSPKYLFRKEGQNVTLSCEQNLNHDAMYWYRQDPGQGLRLIYYSQIVNDFQKGDIAEGYSVSREKKESFPLTVTSAQKNPTAFYLCASSRLTGPNEKLFFGSGTQLSVL.

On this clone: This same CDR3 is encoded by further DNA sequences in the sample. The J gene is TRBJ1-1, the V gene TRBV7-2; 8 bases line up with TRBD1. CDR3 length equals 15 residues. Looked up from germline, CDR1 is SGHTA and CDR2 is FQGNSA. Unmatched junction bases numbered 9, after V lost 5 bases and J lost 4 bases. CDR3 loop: CASSAGQGAGTEAFF. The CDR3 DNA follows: TGTGCCAGCAGCGCTGGTCAGGGGGCGGGCACTGAAGCTTTCTTT.

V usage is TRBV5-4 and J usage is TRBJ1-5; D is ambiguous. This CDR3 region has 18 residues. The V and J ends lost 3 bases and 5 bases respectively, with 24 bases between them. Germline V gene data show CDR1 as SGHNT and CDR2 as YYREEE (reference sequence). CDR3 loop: CASSSRYWSLKPYQPQHF. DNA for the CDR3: TGTGCCAGCAGCTCCCGCTACTGGTCCCTCAAACCCTATCAGCCCCAGCATTTT.

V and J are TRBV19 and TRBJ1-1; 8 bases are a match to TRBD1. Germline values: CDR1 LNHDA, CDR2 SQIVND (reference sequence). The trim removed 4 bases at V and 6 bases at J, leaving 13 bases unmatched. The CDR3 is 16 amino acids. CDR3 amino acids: CASSTKGQGVSAEAFF. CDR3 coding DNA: TGTGCCAGTAGTACCAAAGGACAGGGTGTGTCGGCTGAAGCTTTCTTT.

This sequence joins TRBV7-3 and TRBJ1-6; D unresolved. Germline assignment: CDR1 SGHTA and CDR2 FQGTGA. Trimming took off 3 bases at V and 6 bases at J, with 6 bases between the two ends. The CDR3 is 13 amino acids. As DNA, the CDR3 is TGTGCCAGCAGCTTTGGCGGTAATTCACCCCTCCACTTT. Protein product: CASSFGGNSPLHF.

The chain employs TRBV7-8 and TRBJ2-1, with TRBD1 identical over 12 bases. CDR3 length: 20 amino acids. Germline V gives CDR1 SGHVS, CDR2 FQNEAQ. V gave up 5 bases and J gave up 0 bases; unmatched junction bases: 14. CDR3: CASSPPRDRGLPPSYNEQFF. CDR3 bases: TGTGCCAGCAGCCCGCCTCGGGACAGGGGGCTACCCCCCTCCTACAATGAGCAGTTCTTC.